The rows below give T cell receptor beta chains drawn from one sample of a study of CD8 T cells in Susac syndrome. TCRdb independently ran MiXCR on the immunoSEQ multiplex PCR reads; one entry per CDR3 protein. This sample has 250,000 to 300,000 distinct CDR3 sequences, with roughly 85% found just once. The sample comprised CD8+ T cells from PBMCs. The receptors were gathered from a human donor with multiple sclerosis. CDR3s include the opening cysteine and the closing phenylalanine or tryptophan. D genes are given only for firm matches. Only part of the rows carry a size: once, few, many, or a class if the clone is expanded.

V gene	D gene	clone size	J gene	CDR3 DNA	CDR3 protein
TRBV7-9	TRBD2	-	TRBJ2-1	TGTGCCAGCAGCGTTGCCCCGGGGGGGGACAATGAGCAGTTCTTC	CASSVAPGGDNEQFF
TRBV11-2	-	-	TRBJ2-3	TGTGCCAGCAGCTCCATACCAGGGGGGGACAGAATTGGTACAGATACGCAGTATTTT	CASSSIPGGDRIGTDTQYF
TRBV21-1	-	-	TRBJ2-5	TGTGCCAGCAGCAAAATCCCAGGGCCGGAGACCCAGTACTTC	CASSKIPGPETQYF
TRBV30	-	few	TRBJ2-1	TGTGCCTGGAGTGTCGGGTTGGGCTCCTACAATGAGCAGTTCTTC	CAWSVGLGSYNEQFF
TRBV12-3/TRBV12-4	TRBD2	-	TRBJ2-4	TGTGCCAGCAGTTTGTTACTAGCGGGAGCCAAAAACATTCAGTACTTC	CASSLLLAGAKNIQYF
TRBV30	TRBD2	few	TRBJ2-3	TGTGCCTGGAGTGGACTAGCGGGGGGTCCGGATACGCAGTATTTT	CAWSGLAGGPDTQYF
TRBV19	-	-	TRBJ2-2	TGTGCCAGTAGAGAAAACAGGGACACCGGGGAGCTGTTTTTT	CASRENRDTGELFF
TRBV27	-	once	TRBJ1-2	TGTGCCAGCAGTTTAATAACCCCCCAGGGACCAGCTTCTAACTATGGCTACACCTTC	CASSLITPQGPASNYGYTF
TRBV4-3	-	-	TRBJ2-2	TGCGCCAGCAGCCAACTAGAGTTTTACGGGGAGCTGTTTTTT	CASSQLEFYGELFF
TRBV27	TRBD2	-	TRBJ2-1	TGTGCCAGCAGTTTATCGGTAGCGGGGGTCTACAATGAGCAGTTCTTC	CASSLSVAGVYNEQFF
TRBV20-1	TRBD2	-	TRBJ2-7	TGCAGTGCTCCACCTAGCGGGGGGGCGACCTGCGAGCAGTACTTC	CSAPPSGGATCEQYF
TRBV10-3	-	-	TRBJ2-7	TGTGCCATCAGTGACCTCGGTATCTACGAGCAGTACTTC	CAISDLGIYEQYF
TRBV20-1	TRBD2	-	TRBJ2-1	TGCAGTGCTAGAGATGGAGCGGGAGTAGGAGAGCAGTTCTTC	CSARDGAGVGEQFF
TRBV5-5	TRBD1	-	TRBJ2-4	TGTGCCAGCAGCTGGACAGGGGGCATGGGCAAAAACATTCAGTACTTC	CASSWTGGMGKNIQYF
TRBV19	TRBD1	-	TRBJ2-6	TGTGCCAGCTTACAGGGGGAATCTGGGGCCAACGTCCTGACTTTC	CASLQGESGANVLTF
TRBV20-1	-	-	TRBJ1-1	TGCAGTGCTAGAGATCTTTGGCTTGGGGACACTGAAGCTTTCTTT	CSARDLWLGDTEAFF
TRBV7-9	TRBD1	-	TRBJ2-7	TGTGCCAGCAGCTTATTGGGTACAGGGGTTTCCTACGAGCAGTACTTC	CASSLLGTGVSYEQYF
TRBV27	TRBD2	-	TRBJ2-2	TGTGCCAGCATGGGACTAATAAACACCGGGGAGCTGTTTTTT	CASMGLINTGELFF
TRBV19	-	once	TRBJ1-3	TGTGCCAGTAGTATCTCGCACGGCGGGGGAAACACCATATATTTT	CASSISHGGGNTIYF
TRBV7-9	-	-	TRBJ1-4	TGTGCCAGCAGGGACGGGCGCCGAGAAAAACTGTTTTTT	CASRDGRREKLFF
TRBV24-1	TRBD1	-	TRBJ1-2	TGTGCCACCAGTGATTCCCACAGGGGGTACGGCCACTATGGCTACACCTTC	CATSDSHRGYGHYGYTF
TRBV6-2/TRBV6-3	-	-	TRBJ2-1	TGTGCCAGTTTTAGGGGGGCGCGTTTCGACAATGAGCAGTTCTTC	CASFRGARFDNEQFF
TRBV15	-	-	TRBJ1-3	TGTGCCACCAGCCTAAGTGACGGTGTGGCGATGGGAAACACCATATATTTT	CATSLSDGVAMGNTIYF
TRBV7-9	TRBD2	-	TRBJ2-7	TGTGCCAGCAGCTTACTTACTAGCGATTCCTACGAGCAGTACTTC	CASSLLTSDSYEQYF
TRBV2	-	-	TRBJ2-2	TGTGCCAGCAGTCTATCAGGGGTCCCCGGGGAGCTGTTTTTT	CASSLSGVPGELFF
TRBV11-2	-	-	TRBJ2-1	TGTGCCAGCAGCCCTTTCGGCGGGCTGGCTCACAATGAGCAGTTCTTC	CASSPFGGLAHNEQFF
TRBV28	-	-	TRBJ2-7	TGTGCCAGCAGTTTTAAGCTAAAACAGGGCTCAAGCTCCTACGAGCAGTACTTC	CASSFKLKQGSSSYEQYF
TRBV3-1	TRBD1	-	TRBJ2-5	TGTGCCAGCAGCCGGGGACAGGGTGCGTCGTGGGAGACCCAGTACTTC	CASSRGQGASWETQYF
TRBV20-1	-	-	TRBJ2-3	TGCAGTGCTGTCAAGGATCACCGTGCAATCTACACAGATACGCAGTATTTT	CSAVKDHRAIYTDTQYF
TRBV10-3	-	once	TRBJ2-3	TGTGCCATCAGTGAGTCGATCCTAGCAGCTACTAGCACAGATACGCAGTATTTT	CAISESILAATSTDTQYF
TRBV13	TRBD2	-	TRBJ2-5	TGTGCCAGCAGCCGGGGGACAGCAACAGCGGGAGGTGGAGAGACCCAGTACTTC	CASSRGTATAGGGETQYF
TRBV21-1	-	once	TRBJ2-7	TGTGCCAGCAGCAAAGTTTTGAGCAGTAGTAGTCCCTACGAGCAGTACTTC	CASSKVLSSSSPYEQYF
TRBV7-9	TRBD1	-	TRBJ2-7	TGTGCCAGCAGCCCTTGGGACAGGGCCGACGAGCAGTACTTC	CASSPWDRADEQYF
TRBV28	-	-	TRBJ1-2	TGTGCCAGCAGTTGGGATAAATATAGAGGCAGGCCCTATGGCTACACCTTC	CASSWDKYRGRPYGYTF
TRBV5-4	TRBD2	-	TRBJ2-7	TGTGCCAGCAGCTCAGCGGGAGGGCCCCACGAGCAGTACTTC	CASSSAGGPHEQYF
TRBV20-1	-	-	TRBJ2-7	TGCAGTGCTAGAGCGACAGTGATACCCTACGAGCAGTACTTC	CSARATVIPYEQYF
TRBV10-3	-	-	TRBJ2-3	TGTGCCATCAGTGAGATTTCATCCACAGATACGCAGTATTTT	CAISEISSTDTQYF
TRBV9	TRBD1	-	TRBJ2-7	TGTGCCAGCAGCGTAGCCCCGGACAGGGCAGGGAACGAGCAGTACTTC	CASSVAPDRAGNEQYF
TRBV6-1	-	few	TRBJ2-7	TGTGCCAGCAGACAAACAGGGAACGAGCAGTACTTC	CASRQTGNEQYF
TRBV14	-	once	TRBJ2-2	TGTGCCAGCAGCCAAGAAACTCGCACCGGGGAGCTGTTTTTT	CASSQETRTGELFF
TRBV15	-	-	TRBJ2-7	TGTGCCACCAGCAGAGATCGGGACTTCTACGAGCAGTACTTC	CATSRDRDFYEQYF
TRBV7-8	TRBD2	-	TRBJ2-3	TGTGCCAGCAGCTTAGCGGTGACTAGCGGGAGGGCAGATACGCAGTATTTT	CASSLAVTSGRADTQYF
TRBV7-9	-	-	TRBJ1-4	TGTGCCAGCAGCTTATACAGGGCAACTAATGAAAAACTGTTTTTT	CASSLYRATNEKLFF
TRBV4-2	-	-	TRBJ2-5	TGTGCCAGCAGCCAGACCCGGGCCGAGGGAGAGACCCAGTACTTC	CASSQTRAEGETQYF
TRBV10-3	-	-	TRBJ1-5	TGTGCCATCAGTGGGCATCGACAGGCGTCAGGCAATCAGCCCCAGCATTTT	CAISGHRQASGNQPQHF
TRBV5-6	-	-	TRBJ1-1	TGTGCCAGCAGCCTATCCTGGGGGGATCCTGAAGCTTTCTTT	CASSLSWGDPEAFF
TRBV7-9	-	-	TRBJ1-3	TGTGCCAGCAGCACGGGAATCTCTGGAAACACCATATATTTT	CASSTGISGNTIYF
TRBV7-9	TRBD1	-	TRBJ2-5	TGTGCCAGCAGCCCCGGGACAGGGCCAGGGACCCAGTACTTC	CASSPGTGPGTQYF
TRBV7-3	-	-	TRBJ2-3	TGTGCCAGCAGCCCCGGGGGCGGGTGGGCTAGCACAGATACGCAGTATTTT	CASSPGGGWASTDTQYF
TRBV4-3	-	once	TRBJ2-1	TGCGCCAGCAGCCAAGCTTGGGCGGTTATTGAGCAGTTCTTC	CASSQAWAVIEQFF
TRBV10-1	TRBD2	-	TRBJ2-2	TGCGCCAGCAGTGATTGGGGACTAGGCTCCGGGGAGCTGTTTTTT	CASSDWGLGSGELFF
TRBV4-1	-	-	TRBJ2-1	TGCGCCAGCAGGCAGTCAATTAACAATGAGCAGTTCTTC	CASRQSINNEQFF